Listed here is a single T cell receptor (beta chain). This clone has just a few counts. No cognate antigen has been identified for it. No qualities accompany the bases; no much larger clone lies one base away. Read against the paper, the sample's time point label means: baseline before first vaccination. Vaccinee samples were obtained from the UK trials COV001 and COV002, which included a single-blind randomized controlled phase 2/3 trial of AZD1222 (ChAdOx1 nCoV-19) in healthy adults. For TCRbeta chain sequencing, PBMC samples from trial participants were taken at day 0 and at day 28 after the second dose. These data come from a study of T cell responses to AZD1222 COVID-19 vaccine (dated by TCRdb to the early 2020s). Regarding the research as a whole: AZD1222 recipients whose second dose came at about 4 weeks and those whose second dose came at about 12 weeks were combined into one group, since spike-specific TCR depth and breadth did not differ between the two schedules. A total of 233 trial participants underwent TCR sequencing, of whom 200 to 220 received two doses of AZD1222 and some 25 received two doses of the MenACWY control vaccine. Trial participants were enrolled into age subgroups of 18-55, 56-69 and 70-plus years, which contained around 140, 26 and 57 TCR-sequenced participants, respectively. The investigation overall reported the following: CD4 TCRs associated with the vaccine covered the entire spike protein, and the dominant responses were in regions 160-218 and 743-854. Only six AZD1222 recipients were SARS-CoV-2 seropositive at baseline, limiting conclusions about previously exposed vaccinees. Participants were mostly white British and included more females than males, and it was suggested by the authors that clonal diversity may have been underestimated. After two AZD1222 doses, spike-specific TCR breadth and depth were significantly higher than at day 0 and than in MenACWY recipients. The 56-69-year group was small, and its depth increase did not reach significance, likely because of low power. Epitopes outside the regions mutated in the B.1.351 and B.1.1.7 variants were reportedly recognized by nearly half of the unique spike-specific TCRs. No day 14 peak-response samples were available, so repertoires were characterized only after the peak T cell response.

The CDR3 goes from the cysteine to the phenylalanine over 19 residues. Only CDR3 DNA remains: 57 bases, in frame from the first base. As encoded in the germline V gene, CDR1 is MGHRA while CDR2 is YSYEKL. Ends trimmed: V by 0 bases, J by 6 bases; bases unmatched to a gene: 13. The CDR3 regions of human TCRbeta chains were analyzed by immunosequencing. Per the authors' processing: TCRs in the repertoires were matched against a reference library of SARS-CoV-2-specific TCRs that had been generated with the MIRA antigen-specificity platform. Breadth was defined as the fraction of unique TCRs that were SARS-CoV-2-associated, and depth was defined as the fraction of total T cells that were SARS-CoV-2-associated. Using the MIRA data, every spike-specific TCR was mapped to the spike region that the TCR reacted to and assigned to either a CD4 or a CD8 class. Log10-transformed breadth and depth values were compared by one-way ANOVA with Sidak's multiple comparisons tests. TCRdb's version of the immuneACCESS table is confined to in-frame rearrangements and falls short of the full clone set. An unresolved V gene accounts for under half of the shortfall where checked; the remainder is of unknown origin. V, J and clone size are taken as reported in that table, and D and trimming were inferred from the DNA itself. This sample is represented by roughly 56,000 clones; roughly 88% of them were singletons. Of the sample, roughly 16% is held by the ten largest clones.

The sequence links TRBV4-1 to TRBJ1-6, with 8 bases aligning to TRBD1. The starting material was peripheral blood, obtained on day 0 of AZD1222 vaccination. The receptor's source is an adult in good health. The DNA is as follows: TGCGCCAGCAGCCAAGATCCTATCGACAGGGGCCGCAGTAATTCACCCCTCCACTTT. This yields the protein CASSQDPIDRGRSNSPLHF.